These T cell receptor beta chains were read from a single sample in a study of response to subunit inactivated influenza vaccine. MiXCR, run by TCRdb on the RT-PCR reads, gives a single entry per CDR3 protein. The sample shows about 570,000 distinct CDR3 sequences, 11% of them seen only once. A further study also used this sample, focusing on T cells expressing NK-cell markers.

The input for sequencing was PBMCs from blood, taken on the day of vaccination. Source of these receptors: a man aged 50 or older who received an inactivated influenza vaccine. CDR3s include the opening cysteine and the closing phenylalanine or tryptophan. Fields, in order: J gene, clone size, V gene, D gene, CDR3 protein, CDR3 DNA. D genes are given only for firm matches. Only some rows state a clone size, as once, few, many or a class for expanded clones.

j_call: TRBJ1-1; clone_size: few; v_call: TRBV29-1; d_call: NA; cdr3_aa: CSVEVGLNTEAFF; cdr3_nt: TGCAGCGTTGAAGTAGGCCTGAACACTGAAGCTTTCTTT
j_call: TRBJ2-1; clone_size: few; v_call: TRBV12-3/TRBV12-4; d_call: TRBD1; cdr3_aa: CASSTRDRGSGEQFF; cdr3_nt: TGTGCCAGCAGTACCCGGGACAGGGGGTCGGGGGAGCAGTTCTTC
j_call: TRBJ1-5; clone_size: many; v_call: TRBV12-3/TRBV12-4; d_call: NA; cdr3_aa: CASSLGGGPQHF; cdr3_nt: TGTGCCAGCAGTTTAGGAGGTGGACCCCAGCATTTT
j_call: TRBJ2-1; clone_size: few; v_call: TRBV20-1; d_call: NA; cdr3_aa: CSASSRERIYNEQFF; cdr3_nt: TGCAGTGCTTCCTCCAGGGAAAGGATCTACAATGAGCAGTTCTTC
j_call: TRBJ2-7; clone_size: NA; v_call: TRBV5-1; d_call: NA; cdr3_aa: CASSSQGGSAYEQYF; cdr3_nt: TGCGCCAGCAGCTCCCAGGGGGGGTCGGCCTACGAGCAGTACTTC
j_call: TRBJ2-1; clone_size: few; v_call: TRBV27; d_call: TRBD2; cdr3_aa: CASSFLAGEDPNEQFF; cdr3_nt: TGTGCCAGCAGTTTTCTAGCGGGAGAGGACCCCAATGAGCAGTTCTTC
j_call: TRBJ1-5; clone_size: few; v_call: TRBV5-1; d_call: NA; cdr3_aa: CASSLGPGENQPQHF; cdr3_nt: TGCGCCAGCAGCTTGGGTCCGGGAGAAAATCAGCCCCAGCATTTT
j_call: TRBJ2-7; clone_size: NA; v_call: TRBV14; d_call: NA; cdr3_aa: CASSQDRLSEQYF; cdr3_nt: TGTGCCAGCAGCCAAGATCGGTTGAGTGAGCAGTACTTC
j_call: TRBJ2-1; clone_size: many; v_call: TRBV5-1; d_call: NA; cdr3_aa: CASSLGQGGEQFF; cdr3_nt: TGCGCCAGCAGCTTGGGACAGGGAGGTGAGCAGTTCTTC
j_call: TRBJ1-1; clone_size: NA; v_call: TRBV5-1; d_call: TRBD1; cdr3_aa: CASSGGQGATEAFF; cdr3_nt: TGCGCCAGCAGCGGTGGACAGGGGGCCACTGAAGCTTTCTTT
j_call: TRBJ2-1; clone_size: NA; v_call: TRBV20-1; d_call: TRBD2; cdr3_aa: CSAANSGRAKNEQFF; cdr3_nt: TGCAGTGCTGCGAATAGCGGGAGGGCCAAGAATGAGCAGTTCTTC
j_call: TRBJ2-1; clone_size: few; v_call: TRBV28; d_call: NA; cdr3_aa: CASRLSNEQFF; cdr3_nt: TGTGCCAGCAGGCTATCGAATGAGCAGTTCTTC
j_call: TRBJ2-3; clone_size: many; v_call: TRBV10-3; d_call: NA; cdr3_aa: CAISESDTQYF; cdr3_nt: TGTGCCATCAGTGAGTCAGATACGCAGTATTTT
j_call: TRBJ2-7; clone_size: NA; v_call: TRBV4-3; d_call: TRBD1; cdr3_aa: CASSQGAAGQGAYEQYF; cdr3_nt: TGCGCCAGCAGCCAAGGGGCTGCGGGACAGGGAGCCTACGAGCAGTACTTC
j_call: TRBJ2-5; clone_size: few; v_call: TRBV12-3/TRBV12-4; d_call: NA; cdr3_aa: CASSSGQPPQETQYF; cdr3_nt: TGTGCCAGCAGTTCAGGACAGCCGCCTCAAGAGACCCAGTACTTC
j_call: TRBJ2-7; clone_size: NA; v_call: TRBV30; d_call: TRBD2; cdr3_aa: CAWSKLRGLAGNEQYF; cdr3_nt: TGTGCCTGGAGCAAACTCCGTGGACTAGCAGGGAACGAGCAGTACTTC
j_call: TRBJ2-3; clone_size: NA; v_call: TRBV5-1; d_call: NA; cdr3_aa: CASTYGEADTQYF; cdr3_nt: TGCGCCAGCACCTATGGGGAGGCAGATACGCAGTATTTT
j_call: TRBJ2-2; clone_size: NA; v_call: TRBV9; d_call: NA; cdr3_aa: CASSVAGTNTGELFF; cdr3_nt: TGTGCCAGCAGCGTCGCTGGGACGAACACCGGGGAGCTGTTTTTT